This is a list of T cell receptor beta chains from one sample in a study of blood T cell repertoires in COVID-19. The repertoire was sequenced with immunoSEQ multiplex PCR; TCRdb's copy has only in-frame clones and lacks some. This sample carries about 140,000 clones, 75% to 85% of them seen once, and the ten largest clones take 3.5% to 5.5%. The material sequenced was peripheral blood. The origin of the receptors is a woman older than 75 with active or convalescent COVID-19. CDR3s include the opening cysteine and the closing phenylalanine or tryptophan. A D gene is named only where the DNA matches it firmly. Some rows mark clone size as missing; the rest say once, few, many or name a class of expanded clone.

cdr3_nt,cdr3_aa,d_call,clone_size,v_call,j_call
TGTGCCAGCAGTTATCGGACTAGCGGTTCCTACGAGCAGTACTTC,CASSYRTSGSYEQYF,TRBD2,.,TRBV6-2/TRBV6-3,TRBJ2-7
TGTGCCAGCAGCAGAATTGAGGGGGTCCAACTGTTTTTT,CASSRIEGVQLFF,.,.,TRBV3-1/TRBV3-2,TRBJ1-4
TGCGCCAGCAGCCTGACAGGCTCGGAGACCCAGTACTTC,CASSLTGSETQYF,.,.,TRBV5-1,TRBJ2-5
TGTGCCAGCAGCCGAACGACAGGGGAGGACTATGGCTACACCTTC,CASSRTTGEDYGYTF,TRBD1,once,TRBV4-2,TRBJ1-2
TGTGCCAGCACCCCCGGGACAGTCGATAATCAGCCCCAGCATTTT,CASTPGTVDNQPQHF,TRBD1,.,TRBV2,TRBJ1-5
TGTGCCAGCAGTCCAGAACCTAGCTATGGCTACACCTTC,CASSPEPSYGYTF,.,.,TRBV28,TRBJ1-2
TGTGCCAGCAGCTTACTAGGGACAGGGACGGGCGGGGAGCTGTTTTTT,CASSLLGTGTGGELFF,TRBD1,.,TRBV7-3,TRBJ2-2
TGTGCCAGCAGTTTAGGCGGGGGATACGAGCAGTACTTC,CASSLGGGYEQYF,TRBD2,.,TRBV27,TRBJ2-7
TGTGCCAGCAGCCTCGGGGGGGTGCCGATCGAGCAGTACTTC,CASSLGGVPIEQYF,TRBD2,.,TRBV7-2,TRBJ2-7
TGTGCCAGCAGCCAAGCGAGACAGGGGGGTAGGCACACCTTC,CASSQARQGGRHTF,TRBD1,few,TRBV4-2,TRBJ1-2
TGTGCCAGCAGTTCAGGAGGGACAGGGGTCAATGAAAAACTGTTTTTT,CASSSGGTGVNEKLFF,TRBD1,.,TRBV28,TRBJ1-4
TGTGCCAGCAGAGAGGACAATTGGAACACTGAAGCTTTCTTT,CASREDNWNTEAFF,.,.,TRBV2,TRBJ1-1
TGTGCCAGCAGACCGGACAGGGGGCGTAGGACAGATACGCAGTATTTT,CASRPDRGRRTDTQYF,TRBD1,.,TRBV27,TRBJ2-3
TGCGCCAGCAGCTTGGAAACGGGGGGATACAATGAGCAGTTCTTC,CASSLETGGYNEQFF,TRBD2,few,TRBV5-1,TRBJ2-1
TGTGCCAGCAGCTTGAGGGGAACGAACACCGGGGAGCTGTTTTTT,CASSLRGTNTGELFF,.,few,TRBV5-6,TRBJ2-2
TGTGCCAGCAGCCTACAGGTCTCTGGAAACACCATATATTTT,CASSLQVSGNTIYF,.,.,TRBV3-1/TRBV3-2,TRBJ1-3
TGTGCCAGCTCACCACCGTTAACAGGGTATGAGACCCAGTACTTC,CASSPPLTGYETQYF,.,.,TRBV18,TRBJ2-5
TGTGCCAGCAGCCAAGTAGCGGGGGGCTCTGGAAACACCATATATTTT,CASSQVAGGSGNTIYF,.,.,TRBV14,TRBJ1-3
TGTGCCAGCAGTGCGGACAGGGTAACTGAAGCTTTCTTT,CASSADRVTEAFF,TRBD1,.,TRBV2,TRBJ1-1
TGTGCCACCAGCATTAACAGAGACTACGAGCAGTACTTC,CATSINRDYEQYF,.,few,TRBV15,TRBJ2-7
TGTGCCAGCCCCCGGACAGCGCGGTCACCCCTCCACTTT,CASPRTARSPLHF,.,.,TRBV11-2,TRBJ1-6
TGTGCCAGCAGTGATCGGACAGGGAGGAACACTGAAGCTTTCTTT,CASSDRTGRNTEAFF,TRBD1,.,TRBV6-1,TRBJ1-1
TGTGCCAGCACCGGAACGGGGGTACGGACTGGCTACACCTTC,CASTGTGVRTGYTF,.,.,TRBV7-3,TRBJ1-2
TGTGCCAGCAGCAAAGCGGTACTGCAGTCGGGGGACTATGGCTACACCTTC,CASSKAVLQSGDYGYTF,.,.,TRBV21-1,TRBJ1-2
TGCGCCAGCAGCTTGGTACAGGGTTACGGGGAGCTGTTTTTT,CASSLVQGYGELFF,.,few,TRBV5-1,TRBJ2-2
TGTGCCTGGAGGACACCTCAGGGTATTGGTGGAAACACCATATATTTT,CAWRTPQGIGGNTIYF,.,once,TRBV30,TRBJ1-3
TGTGCCAGCAGCCAAGAAGGGGACTCTAACTATGGCTACACCTTC,CASSQEGDSNYGYTF,.,once,TRBV4-2,TRBJ1-2
TGCGCCAGCAGCTTGGCCCGGGGGAGCCGGTACAATGAGCAGTTCTTC,CASSLARGSRYNEQFF,.,.,TRBV5-1,TRBJ2-1
TGTGCCAGCAGCCTATTACCCGGGGGCAATCAGCCCCAGCATTTT,CASSLLPGGNQPQHF,.,few,TRBV27,TRBJ1-5
TGCGCCAGCAGCTTGCAGGGATTCTCCGTCGAGCAGTACTTC,CASSLQGFSVEQYF,.,.,TRBV5-1,TRBJ2-7
TGTGCCAGCAGCTTAACAGGATTTTTTAATGAAAAACTGTTTTTT,CASSLTGFFNEKLFF,.,.,TRBV7-8,TRBJ1-4
TGTGCCAGTAGTGGGGACAGGCTTAATGAAAAACTGTTTTTT,CASSGDRLNEKLFF,TRBD1,.,TRBV19,TRBJ1-4
TGCGCCAGCAGCCAAGACCCCCACCGGACAGCTGGCGATGAGCAGTTCTTC,CASSQDPHRTAGDEQFF,.,few,TRBV4-3,TRBJ2-1
TGTGCCAGCAGCCAAGATGGGACTAGCGGGGGAACAGATACGCAGTATTTT,CASSQDGTSGGTDTQYF,TRBD2,.,TRBV4-2,TRBJ2-3
TGCGCCAGCAGCCAAACTAGCGGGGCCGACAATGAGCAGTTCTTC,CASSQTSGADNEQFF,TRBD2,.,TRBV5-1,TRBJ2-1
TGTGCCAGCTCTCCGTCAGGGCAGAACACTGAAGCTTTCTTT,CASSPSGQNTEAFF,.,.,TRBV18,TRBJ1-1
TGTGCCAGCAGGAGGAGCTCCAACTCTGGAAACACCATATATTTT,CASRRSSNSGNTIYF,.,.,TRBV28,TRBJ1-3
TGTGCCTGGAAGGGACAGGGGGCGCGGGTCTACGAGCAGTACTTC,CAWKGQGARVYEQYF,TRBD1,once,TRBV30,TRBJ2-7
TGTGCCAGCAGCTTGGTCGAGATCTCACCCCTCCACTTT,CASSLVEISPLHF,.,.,TRBV7-9,TRBJ1-6
TGTGCCAGCAGTCTAGGACTAGCGGGGGGATTATACGAGCAGTACTTC,CASSLGLAGGLYEQYF,TRBD2,.,TRBV2,TRBJ2-7
TGTGCCAGCAGTTTTCTGGCAGGGGGGAACGGGGAGCTGTTTTTT,CASSFLAGGNGELFF,.,once,TRBV28,TRBJ2-2
TGTGCCAGCAGCGCCCCCCCGGCAGTAGGGGTGACCCCAGACCATGAGCAGTTCTTC,CASSAPPAVGVTPDHEQFF,.,once,TRBV7-2,TRBJ2-1
TGCGCCAGCAGAGGCGGGGCCGCCTCCCAAACAAACATTCAGTACTTC,CASRGGAASQTNIQYF,.,once,TRBV5-1,TRBJ2-4
TGTGCCAGCAGTTACTCTGGGACAGCTCGTTACACCGGGGAGCTGTTTTTT,CASSYSGTARYTGELFF,TRBD1,.,TRBV6-2/TRBV6-3,TRBJ2-2
TGTGCCAGCAGCTTTGCCCTGGGGGGGAACACTGAAGCTTTCTTT,CASSFALGGNTEAFF,.,once,TRBV7-2,TRBJ1-1
TGTGCCAGCAGCTTACTACCCGCAGGGGATTCTAATTCACCCCTCCACTTT,CASSLLPAGDSNSPLHF,.,.,TRBV13,TRBJ1-6
TGTGCCAGCAGTCTACCAGGAGGGTACGAAAAACTGTTTTTT,CASSLPGGYEKLFF,.,.,TRBV28,TRBJ1-4
TGTGCCAGCAGTGAAGCTCGGAGTGGACAGGGGAACATCAAGTATCAGCCCCAGCATTTT,CASSEARSGQGNIKYQPQHF,TRBD1,.,TRBV6-1,TRBJ1-5
TGTGCCAGCTCACCACGTGGGGGGAGCACTGAAGCTTTCTTT,CASSPRGGSTEAFF,.,once,TRBV18,TRBJ1-1
TGCAGTGCTAGTTATGGGACTAGCGGGGCACAAGAGACCCAGTACTTC,CSASYGTSGAQETQYF,TRBD2,.,TRBV20-1,TRBJ2-5
TGCGCCAGCAGCCTCGACAGGGGTAGGGGTGAGCAGTTCTTC,CASSLDRGRGEQFF,TRBD1,.,TRBV5-1,TRBJ2-1
TGTGCCAGCAGAGATGAAACAGTGATGAACACTGAAGCTTTCTTT,CASRDETVMNTEAFF,.,.,TRBV2,TRBJ1-1
TGTGCCAGCAGTCTCCGGGGGGGGCCGAGAGACATTCAGTACTTC,CASSLRGGPRDIQYF,TRBD2,.,TRBV6-2/TRBV6-3,TRBJ2-4
TGTGCCTGGAGGGTTACAGGGGGCGATTACGAGCAGTACTTC,CAWRVTGGDYEQYF,TRBD1,.,TRBV30,TRBJ2-7
TGTGCCTGGAGTATATGGGGGGATACATCGAACACTGAAGCTTTCTTT,CAWSIWGDTSNTEAFF,.,few,TRBV30,TRBJ1-1
TGTGCCACCCAAGTCCGACAGGGGCAATACTATGGCTACACCTTC,CATQVRQGQYYGYTF,TRBD1,.,TRBV28,TRBJ1-2
TGTGCCAGCAGCTTGATTCTAGGGACAACGGACACTGAAGCTTTCTTT,CASSLILGTTDTEAFF,.,.,TRBV5-8,TRBJ1-1
TGTGCCAGCAGACAGGACAGGGGGAACTATGGCTACACCTTC,CASRQDRGNYGYTF,TRBD1,.,TRBV6-5,TRBJ1-2
TGTGCCAGCAGGTCAGTTGGCGGGGAGCTGTTTTTT,CASRSVGGELFF,.,few,TRBV5-4,TRBJ2-2
TGTGCCTGGCGAGTCAACAGGGGGCTAGGTTCACCCCTCCACTTT,CAWRVNRGLGSPLHF,TRBD1,.,TRBV30,TRBJ1-6